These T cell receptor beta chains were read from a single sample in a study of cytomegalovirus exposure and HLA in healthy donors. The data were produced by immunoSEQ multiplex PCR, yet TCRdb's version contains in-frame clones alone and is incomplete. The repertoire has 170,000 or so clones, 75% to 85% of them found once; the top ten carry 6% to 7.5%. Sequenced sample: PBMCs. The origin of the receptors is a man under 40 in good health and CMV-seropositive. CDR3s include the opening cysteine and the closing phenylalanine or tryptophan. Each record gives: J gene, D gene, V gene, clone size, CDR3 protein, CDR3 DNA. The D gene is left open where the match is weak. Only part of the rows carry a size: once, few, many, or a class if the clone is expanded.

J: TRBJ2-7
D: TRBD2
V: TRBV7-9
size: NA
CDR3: CASSLLAGALPSYEQYF
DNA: TGTGCCAGCAGCTTACTAGCGGGAGCATTACCATCCTACGAGCAGTACTTC

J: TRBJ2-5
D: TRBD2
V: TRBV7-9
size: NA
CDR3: CASNKREGETQYF
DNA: TGTGCCAGCAACAAACGGGAGGGGGAGACCCAGTACTTC

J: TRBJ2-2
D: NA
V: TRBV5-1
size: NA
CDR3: CASSLSRSDGELFF
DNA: TGCGCCAGCAGCTTGTCCAGGTCGGACGGGGAGCTGTTTTTT

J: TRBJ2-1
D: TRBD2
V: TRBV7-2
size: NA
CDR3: CASSLGPLAGGYNEQFF
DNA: TGTGCCAGCAGCTTAGGCCCGCTAGCGGGGGGATACAATGAGCAGTTCTTC

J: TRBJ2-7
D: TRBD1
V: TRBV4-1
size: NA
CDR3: CASSPTGTGPREQYF
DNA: TGCGCCAGCAGTCCGACCGGGACAGGGCCTCGCGAGCAGTACTTC

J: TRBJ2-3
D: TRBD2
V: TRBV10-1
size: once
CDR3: CASSESGRAHTQYF
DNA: TGCGCCAGCAGTGAAAGCGGGAGGGCACATACGCAGTATTTT

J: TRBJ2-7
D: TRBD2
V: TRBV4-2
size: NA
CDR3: CASSPTSGYYEQYF
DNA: TGTGCCAGCAGCCCGACTAGCGGATACTACGAGCAGTACTTC

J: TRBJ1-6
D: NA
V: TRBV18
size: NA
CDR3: CASSETANSPLHF
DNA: TGTGCCAGCTCAGAGACAGCTAATTCACCCCTCCACTTT

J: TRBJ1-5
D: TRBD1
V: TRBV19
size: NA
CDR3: CATRDRVHQPQHF
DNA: TGTGCCACCCGGGACAGAGTCCATCAGCCCCAGCATTTT

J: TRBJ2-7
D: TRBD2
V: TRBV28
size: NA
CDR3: CASSLGGSYEQYF
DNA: TGTGCCAGCAGTTTGGGGGGGAGCTACGAGCAGTACTTC

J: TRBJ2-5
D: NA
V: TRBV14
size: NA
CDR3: CASSPSLGSETQYF
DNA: TGTGCCAGCAGCCCCTCACTAGGTTCAGAGACCCAGTACTTC

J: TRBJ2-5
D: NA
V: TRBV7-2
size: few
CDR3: CASSLNQFETQYF
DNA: TGTGCCAGCAGCTTAAATCAATTTGAGACCCAGTACTTC

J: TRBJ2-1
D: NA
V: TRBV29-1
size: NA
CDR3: CSVDGDGRDEQFF
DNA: TGCAGCGTCGACGGCGACGGCAGGGATGAGCAGTTCTTC

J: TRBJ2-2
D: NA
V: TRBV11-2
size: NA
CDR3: CASSLGQRANTGELFF
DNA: TGTGCCAGCAGTTTAGGACAGCGAGCGAACACCGGGGAGCTGTTTTTT

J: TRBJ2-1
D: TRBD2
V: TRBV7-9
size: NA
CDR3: CASSNGLAGNDEQFF
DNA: TGTGCCAGCAGCAATGGACTAGCGGGAAACGATGAGCAGTTCTTC

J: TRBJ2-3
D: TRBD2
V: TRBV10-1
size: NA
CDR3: CASSETSGWSTDTQYF
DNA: TGCGCCAGCAGCGAGACTAGCGGGTGGAGCACAGATACGCAGTATTTT

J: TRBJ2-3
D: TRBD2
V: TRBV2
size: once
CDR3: CASSPRLATPDTQYF
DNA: TGTGCCAGCAGTCCCCGACTAGCAACCCCAGATACGCAGTATTTT

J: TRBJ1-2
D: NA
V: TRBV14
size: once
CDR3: CASSRGPSPAYGYTF
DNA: TGTGCCAGCAGCCGAGGGCCTTCCCCAGCCTATGGCTACACCTTC

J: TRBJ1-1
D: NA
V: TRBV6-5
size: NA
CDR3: CASSYGEGVNTEAFF
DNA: TGTGCCAGCAGTTACGGGGAGGGAGTGAACACTGAAGCTTTCTTT

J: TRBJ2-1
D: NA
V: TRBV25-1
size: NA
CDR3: CASSAQDSSSYNEQFF
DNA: TGTGCCAGCAGTGCCCAGGACAGTTCCTCCTACAATGAGCAGTTCTTC

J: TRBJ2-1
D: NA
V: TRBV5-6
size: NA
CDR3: CASSAGPNNEQFF
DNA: TGTGCCAGCAGCGCGGGACCGAACAATGAGCAGTTCTTC

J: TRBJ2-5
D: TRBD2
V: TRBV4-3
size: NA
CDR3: CASSQSGGIGETQYF
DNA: TGCGCCAGCAGCCAAAGCGGGGGGATAGGAGAGACCCAGTACTTC

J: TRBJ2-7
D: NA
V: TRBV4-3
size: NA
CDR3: CASSRRLDTYEQYF
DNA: TGCGCCAGCAGCCGCAGACTAGACACCTACGAGCAGTACTTC